A single sample is the source of the 3 T cell receptor beta chains below, sequenced in a study of OX40 agonist ivuxolimab in advanced cancers. The protocol was immunoSEQ multiplex PCR, while the TCRdb copy is restricted to in-frame clones and leaves out a portion. This table has 98,000 or so clones, 75% to 90% appearing once. The sample consisted of CD4+ or CD8+ T cells sorted from blood, taken in a trial of the OX40 agonist ivuxolimab. These receptors came from an adult with an advanced solid tumor such as melanoma, head and neck, liver or kidney cancer.

This chain connects TRBV7-3 to TRBJ2-1; D is uncertain. This CDR3 has 16 amino acids. With 0 bases removed from V and 4 bases from J, the gap between germline ends came to 13 bases. Germline V gives CDR1 SGHTA, CDR2 FQGTGA. As DNA, the CDR3 is TGTGCCAGCAGCTTAACCCGGGCCCTCGGGTACAATGAGCAGTTCTTC. Protein: CASSLTRALGYNEQFF.

DNA of the CDR3: TGCGCCAGCAGCCAAGATCCCTTCTCGGATGAGCAGTTCTTC. This codes for CASSQDPFSDEQFF. This rearrangement joins TRBV4-3 to TRBJ2-1; D gene ambiguous. The CDR3 spans 14 residues. CDR1 is LGHNA and CDR2 is YSLEER in the germline V gene. Trimming removed 0 bases from V and 8 bases from J, with 11 bases in between.

The rearrangement uses TRBV9 and TRBJ1-1, with 9 nucleotides matching TRBD1. This CDR3 is 15 amino acids long. The J segment lost 3 bases and the V segment lost 4 bases, leaving 7 bases of the junction unmatched. Germline loops: CDR1 SGDLS, CDR2 YYNGEE. As DNA, the CDR3 is TGTGCCAGCAGCCCGCAGACAGGGGGGGACACTGAAGCTTTCTTT. Translation gives CASSPQTGGDTEAFF.